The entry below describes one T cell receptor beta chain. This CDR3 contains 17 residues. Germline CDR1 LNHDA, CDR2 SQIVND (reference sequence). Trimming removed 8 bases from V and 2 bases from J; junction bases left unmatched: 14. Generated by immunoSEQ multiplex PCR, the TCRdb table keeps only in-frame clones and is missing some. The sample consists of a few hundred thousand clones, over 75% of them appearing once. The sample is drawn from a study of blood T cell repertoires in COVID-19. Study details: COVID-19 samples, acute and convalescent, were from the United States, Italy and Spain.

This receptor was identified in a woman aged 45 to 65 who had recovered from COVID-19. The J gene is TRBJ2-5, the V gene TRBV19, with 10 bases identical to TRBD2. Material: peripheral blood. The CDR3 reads CASSHGLAGANQETQYF. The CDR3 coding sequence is TGTGCCAGTTCGCACGGGCTAGCGGGGGCAAATCAAGAGACCCAGTACTTC.